These T cell receptor beta chains were read from a single sample in a study of cytomegalovirus exposure and HLA in healthy donors. Using immunoSEQ multiplex PCR, the repertoire was profiled, and TCRdb retains in-frame clones only, with some absent. The sample carries around 120,000 clones, 70% to 85% recorded once. Sequenced sample: PBMCs. These receptors were taken from a man in his forties or fifties in good health and CMV-seronegative. Each CDR3 is given with its conserved first and last residue. A D gene is named only where the DNA matches it firmly. A clone size is listed for some rows: how often the clone was seen (once, few, many), or a class if it is expanded.

V	size	D	J	CDR3	DNA
TRBV6-5	NA	TRBD1	TRBJ2-5	CASRGDRVQETQYF	TGTGCCAGCAGGGGGGACAGGGTCCAAGAGACCCAGTACTTC
TRBV5-1	NA	TRBD1	TRBJ2-7	CASSLDRGDYEQYF	TGCGCCAGCAGCCTGGACAGGGGGGACTACGAGCAGTACTTC
TRBV5-1	NA	TRBD1	TRBJ1-4	CASSSIPGGSNEKLFF	TGCGCCAGCAGCTCAATACCAGGGGGTAGTAATGAAAAACTGTTTTTT
TRBV7-3	NA	NA	TRBJ1-2	CASSLTGDQGYTF	TGTGCCAGCAGCTTAACAGGGGATCAAGGCTACACCTTC
TRBV6-6	NA	TRBD1	TRBJ1-4	CASRFLTGLSNEKLFF	TGTGCCAGCAGGTTCCTGACAGGGCTGTCTAATGAAAAACTGTTTTTT
TRBV18	NA	TRBD1	TRBJ2-5	CASSGQGRETQYF	TGTGCCAGCTCAGGACAGGGTCGGGAGACCCAGTACTTC
TRBV13	NA	TRBD1	TRBJ1-2	CASSPNPGQGTVYGYTF	TGTGCCAGCAGCCCGAATCCGGGACAGGGAACGGTCTATGGCTACACCTTC
TRBV4-1	once	TRBD2	TRBJ2-7	CASSQGRGGSYEQYF	TGCGCCAGCAGCCAAGGGCGGGGGGGGTCTTACGAGCAGTACTTC
TRBV2	NA	NA	TRBJ2-5	CASSGTEETQYF	TGTGCCAGCAGTGGGACTGAAGAGACCCAGTACTTC
TRBV5-6	NA	TRBD1	TRBJ1-5	CASSIGQASNQPQHF	TGTGCCAGCAGCATCGGACAGGCCAGCAATCAGCCCCAGCATTTT
TRBV5-1	NA	TRBD2	TRBJ2-3	CASKVLAGGTDTQYF	TGCGCCAGCAAGGTACTAGCGGGGGGGACAGATACGCAGTATTTT
TRBV15	few	TRBD1	TRBJ2-5	CATALQGAGETQYF	TGTGCCACTGCCTTACAGGGGGCGGGAGAGACCCAGTACTTC
TRBV30	NA	TRBD1	TRBJ1-2	CAWSVTQGARAGYTF	TGTGCCTGGAGCGTAACACAGGGGGCGCGAGCTGGCTACACCTTC
TRBV30	NA	NA	TRBJ2-7	CAWRKSQGGYEQYF	TGTGCCTGGAGAAAGTCGCAGGGTGGTTACGAGCAGTACTTC
TRBV4-1	NA	NA	TRBJ2-1	CASSQEGGRQFF	TGCGCCAGCAGCCAAGAGGGGGGTAGGCAGTTCTTC
TRBV5-1	few	NA	TRBJ1-2	CASSPLLGSGTNDGYTF	TGCGCCAGCAGCCCTTTACTGGGCTCAGGGACTAATGATGGCTACACCTTC
TRBV7-3	NA	TRBD2	TRBJ2-1	CASSLGSGGAGYEQFF	TGTGCCAGCAGCTTAGGGAGCGGGGGGGCCGGGTATGAGCAGTTCTTC
TRBV19	NA	NA	TRBJ1-6	CASSRDSPPLHF	TGTGCCAGTAGTAGAGACAGTCCCCCCCTCCACTTT
TRBV7-9	NA	NA	TRBJ2-3	CASGGHSTDTQYF	TGTGCCAGCGGGGGACACAGCACAGATACGCAGTATTTT
TRBV20-1	NA	NA	TRBJ1-2	CSARDVGYTF	TGCAGTGCTCGGGATGTTGGCTACACCTTC
TRBV30	NA	NA	TRBJ1-1	CAWSVPGDTEAFF	TGTGCCTGGAGTGTACCAGGGGACACTGAAGCTTTCTTT
TRBV12-5	NA	NA	TRBJ1-2	CASGPQAGYGYTF	TGTGCTAGTGGTCCACAGGCAGGCTATGGCTACACCTTC
TRBV15	NA	NA	TRBJ2-3	CATSRDINSQYF	TGTGCCACCAGCAGAGATATTAACTCCCAGTATTTT
TRBV5-4	NA	NA	TRBJ1-1	CASSLGGHTEAFF	TGTGCCAGCAGCTTGGGCGGTCACACTGAAGCTTTCTTT
TRBV27	NA	TRBD2	TRBJ2-3	CASGIAGGYTQYF	TGTGCCAGCGGTATAGCGGGGGGCTATACGCAGTATTTT
TRBV27	NA	TRBD2	TRBJ2-5	CASSSGLAGPRGFETQYF	TGTGCCAGCAGTTCGGGACTAGCGGGGCCGCGAGGTTTTGAGACCCAGTACTTC
TRBV27	NA	TRBD1	TRBJ1-2	CASSWDRVNYGYTF	TGTGCCAGCAGTTGGGACAGGGTCAACTATGGCTACACCTTC
TRBV7-9	NA	TRBD1	TRBJ2-2	CASTLQGAVTGELFF	TGTGCCAGCACCCTACAGGGGGCTGTCACCGGGGAGCTGTTTTTT
TRBV7-2	once	NA	TRBJ1-2	CASSLGGRLLDGYTF	TGTGCCAGCAGCTTAGGTGGCAGGTTGCTTGATGGCTACACCTTC
TRBV6-6	NA	NA	TRBJ1-1	CASSYGQANTEAFF	TGTGCCAGCAGTTACGGGCAGGCGAACACTGAAGCTTTCTTT
TRBV2	NA	NA	TRBJ1-5	CASSGGNQPQHF	TGTGCCAGCAGTGGCGGGAATCAGCCCCAGCATTTT
TRBV5-6	NA	NA	TRBJ1-5	CASSLAGGQPQHF	TGTGCCAGCAGCCTGGCGGGAGGGCAGCCCCAGCATTTT
TRBV19	few	TRBD1	TRBJ1-5	CASSTTGEGSQPQHF	TGTGCCAGTAGTACCACAGGGGAAGGGAGTCAGCCCCAGCATTTT
TRBV6-1	NA	NA	TRBJ2-3	CASSEASKDTQYF	TGTGCCAGCAGTGAAGCGTCAAAAGATACGCAGTATTTT
TRBV5-8	once	TRBD1	TRBJ2-5	CASSLAGTGLGETQYF	TGTGCCAGCAGCTTGGCCGGGACAGGGCTGGGAGAGACCCAGTACTTC
TRBV7-8	NA	NA	TRBJ1-6	CASSVDRAPHSPLHF	TGTGCCAGCAGCGTAGACAGAGCCCCTCATTCACCCCTCCACTTT
TRBV14	NA	NA	TRBJ1-1	CASSSYTEAFF	TGTGCCAGCAGCTCTTACACTGAAGCTTTCTTT
TRBV6-6	NA	TRBD1	TRBJ1-5	CASSYGTDGNQPQHF	TGTGCCAGCAGCTACGGGACAGATGGCAATCAGCCCCAGCATTTT
TRBV5-5	NA	TRBD1	TRBJ1-2	CASSLEGQGGYGYTF	TGTGCCAGCAGCTTGGAGGGACAGGGCGGCTATGGCTACACCTTC
TRBV5-4	few	NA	TRBJ1-1	CASSLYRGATEAFF	TGTGCCAGCAGCTTGTATCGGGGGGCAACTGAAGCTTTCTTT
TRBV30	NA	TRBD1	TRBJ1-3	CAWSVKGANSGNTIYF	TGTGCCTGGAGTGTAAAGGGGGCAAATTCTGGAAACACCATATATTTT
TRBV9	NA	NA	TRBJ1-4	CASSAGVRSEKLFF	TGTGCCAGCAGCGCGGGGGTTCGAAGTGAAAAACTGTTTTTT
TRBV19	few	NA	TRBJ2-5	CASSNPTGLYQETQYF	TGTGCCAGTAGTAACCCGACAGGACTGTACCAAGAGACCCAGTACTTC
TRBV25-1	NA	TRBD2	TRBJ2-7	CASSWGEGYEQYF	TGTGCCAGCAGCTGGGGGGAGGGCTACGAGCAGTACTTC
TRBV9	NA	TRBD1	TRBJ1-2	CASSGPRLQGDYGYTF	TGTGCCAGCAGCGGACCACGACTACAGGGGGACTATGGCTACACCTTC
TRBV5-1	NA	TRBD1	TRBJ2-5	CASSLEVGQGAETQYF	TGCGCCAGCAGCTTGGAGGTCGGGCAGGGGGCGGAGACCCAGTACTTC
TRBV5-6	NA	TRBD1	TRBJ1-6	CASSEVQGDSPLHF	TGTGCCAGCAGCGAGGTACAGGGGGATTCACCCCTCCACTTT
TRBV18	NA	NA	TRBJ1-1	CASSPQAGRRRDTEAFF	TGTGCCAGCTCACCTCAGGCGGGAAGGCGGCGGGACACTGAAGCTTTCTTT
TRBV6-5	NA	TRBD1	TRBJ2-1	CASSADRATPNEQFF	TGTGCCAGCAGCGCCGACAGGGCTACCCCCAATGAGCAGTTCTTC
TRBV6-1	NA	NA	TRBJ1-5	CASLADNNQPQHF	TGTGCCAGCCTAGCCGACAACAATCAGCCCCAGCATTTT
TRBV6-1	NA	TRBD1	TRBJ1-4	CASTRGASGEKLFF	TGTGCCAGCACCAGGGGGGCCTCGGGTGAAAAACTGTTTTTT
TRBV11-2	NA	TRBD2	TRBJ2-3	CASSSLAGFTDTQYF	TGTGCCAGCAGCTCTCTAGCGGGGTTCACAGATACGCAGTATTTT
TRBV5-1	NA	NA	TRBJ1-1	CASSLVARADTEAFF	TGCGCCAGCAGCTTGGTGGCCAGGGCTGACACTGAAGCTTTCTTT
TRBV7-9	NA	NA	TRBJ1-4	CASSLWLGAETEKLFF	TGTGCCAGCAGCCTCTGGCTGGGGGCAGAAACCGAAAAACTGTTTTTT
TRBV28	NA	NA	TRBJ2-7	CASKVAGRWGGADHEQYF	TGTGCCAGCAAAGTCGCCGGTCGGTGGGGAGGAGCCGATCACGAGCAGTACTTC
TRBV7-9	NA	TRBD1	TRBJ2-2	CASSLLGQGVSGELFF	TGTGCCAGCAGCTTACTGGGACAGGGGGTTTCCGGGGAGCTGTTTTTT
TRBV27	NA	NA	TRBJ1-5	CASSLSGRGSNQPQHF	TGTGCCAGCAGTTTATCGGGCAGGGGCAGCAATCAGCCCCAGCATTTT
TRBV30	NA	NA	TRBJ1-5	CAWSEGVGQPQHF	TGTGCCTGGAGTGAAGGGGTAGGTCAGCCCCAGCATTTT
TRBV6-5	NA	TRBD1	TRBJ2-7	CASSSGTGVQYF	TGTGCCAGCAGTTCCGGGACAGGGGTACAGTACTTC
TRBV15	NA	NA	TRBJ2-1	CATSPTGQLVSGEQFF	TGTGCCACCAGTCCTACAGGCCAGCTGGTGAGTGGGGAGCAGTTCTTC